A selection of T cell receptor beta chains follows, all from one sample in a study of blood T cell repertoires in COVID-19. The protocol was immunoSEQ multiplex PCR, while the TCRdb copy is restricted to in-frame clones and leaves out a portion. The data contain roughly 260,000 clones, over 75% of them singletons. The sample was peripheral blood. The receptors derive from a woman in her 50s with acute or convalescent COVID-19. The CDR3 runs from the conserved cysteine through the conserved F or W. D genes are given only for firm matches. A clone size is listed for some rows: how often the clone was seen (once, few, many), or a class if it is expanded.

TRBV7-2	TRBJ1-2	TRBD1	.	CASSLSVGQGANYGYTF	TGTGCCAGCAGCTTATCAGTAGGGCAGGGGGCTAACTATGGCTACACCTTC
TRBV9	TRBJ2-5	TRBD2	few	CASSVGRREGRGETQYF	TGTGCCAGCTCGGTTGGTCGGCGGGAGGGCCGAGGAGAGACCCAGTACTTC
TRBV5-1	TRBJ2-7	TRBD2	.	CASSAWTSQTYEQYF	TGCGCCAGCAGCGCATGGACTAGCCAAACCTACGAGCAGTACTTC
TRBV6-5	TRBJ1-1	TRBD1	few	CASSYSYTGGTEAFF	TGTGCCAGCAGTTACTCGTACACAGGGGGCACTGAAGCTTTCTTT
TRBV27	TRBJ2-5	.	.	CASSYGSTQYF	TGTGCCAGCAGTTACGGGAGCACCCAGTACTTC
TRBV7-3	TRBJ1-6	TRBD1	.	CASRQRTGADSPLHF	TGTGCCAGCAGACAACGGACAGGGGCCGATTCACCCCTCCACTTT
TRBV27	TRBJ2-7	TRBD2	.	CASRPVGGVDYEQYF	TGTGCCAGCAGGCCAGTGGGGGGGGTTGATTACGAGCAGTACTTC
TRBV7-9	TRBJ2-3	TRBD1	few	CASSTGQGVDTQYF	TGTGCCAGCAGCACAGGACAGGGGGTAGATACGCAGTATTTT
TRBV21-1	TRBJ2-3	.	.	CASSKERLPETDTQYF	TGTGCCAGCAGCAAAGAACGGCTACCGGAGACAGATACGCAGTATTTT
TRBV30	TRBJ1-2	TRBD1	.	CAWTKPGTGGGGYTF	TGTGCCTGGACTAAACCTGGGACAGGGGGCGGGGGCTACACCTTC
TRBV28	TRBJ1-6	TRBD1	.	CASRRDRYSPLHF	TGTGCCAGCAGGCGGGACAGATATTCACCCCTCCACTTT
TRBV5-1	TRBJ2-7	.	once	CASSWDSQAYEQYF	TGCGCCAGCAGCTGGGACTCCCAGGCCTACGAGCAGTACTTC
TRBV21-1	TRBJ2-1	.	.	CASSKYYNEQFF	TGTGCCAGCAGCAAGTACTACAATGAGCAGTTCTTC
TRBV20-1	TRBJ1-5	.	.	CSASYPGNQPQHF	TGCAGTGCTAGTTACCCAGGGAATCAGCCCCAGCATTTT
TRBV2	TRBJ2-7	.	.	CASSAMRTYEQYF	TGTGCCAGCAGTGCAATGAGGACCTACGAGCAGTACTTC
TRBV4-2	TRBJ2-3	.	.	CASSLVRRDTDTQYF	TGTGCCAGCAGCCTCGTAAGGAGGGACACAGATACGCAGTATTTT
TRBV18	TRBJ1-2	TRBD1	.	CASSPQGTGNGYTF	TGTGCCAGCTCACCACAAGGGACAGGCAATGGCTACACCTTC
TRBV28	TRBJ2-7	.	.	CASRSRPGIYEQYF	TGTGCCAGCAGATCCCGACCGGGGATCTACGAGCAGTACTTC
TRBV3-1/TRBV3-2	TRBJ1-4	.	once	CASSQEGATWEKLFF	TGTGCCAGCAGCCAAGAAGGGGCAACATGGGAAAAACTGTTTTTT
TRBV7-6	TRBJ2-3	.	.	CASSLASGAVTDTQYF	TGTGCCAGCAGCTTAGCGTCAGGAGCGGTCACAGATACGCAGTATTTT
TRBV10-3	TRBJ1-2	.	.	CAISEAGDHGYTF	TGTGCCATCAGTGAGGCAGGGGACCATGGCTACACCTTC
TRBV6-2/TRBV6-3	TRBJ2-7	TRBD1	.	CASSLKDRVSYEQYF	TGTGCCAGCAGCCTGAAAGACAGGGTTTCGTACGAGCAGTACTTC